The T cell receptor (beta chain) described here comes from a study of T cells in Graves' hyperthyroidism and ophthalmopathy. General study results and limits: Expanded thyroid clonotypes (above 0.001) were mostly also found in blood.

RNA transcripts provided the source from which TCR beta CDR3 regions were amplified. TCR CDR3 underwent first-round RT-PCR with the HTBI primer set. TCRdb passed the multiplex PCR reads through MiXCR, listing each CDR3 protein once. In the table there are fewer than 750,000 distinct CDR3 sequences, roughly 15% of which are singletons. This clonotype showed up many times. Its antigen is not known. With 1 base removed from V and 4 bases from J, the gap between germline ends came to 4 bases. The CDR3 totals 11 residues. CDR1 and CDR2 from the germline V gene are DFQATT and SNEGSKA (reference sequence). Sequenced material: blood. This TCR was sampled from a woman in her 40s with Graves' ophthalmopathy. The chain couples TRBV20-1 to TRBJ1-2; D gene unclear. The CDR3 loop is CSARGIYGYTF. Here the CDR3 DNA reads TGCAGTGCTAGAGGCATCTATGGCTACACCTTC.